This is a list of T cell receptor beta chains from one sample in a study of T cells in localized non-small cell lung cancer. The repertoire was sequenced with immunoSEQ multiplex PCR; TCRdb's copy has only in-frame clones and lacks some. The sample lists around 130,000 clones; approximately 88% were seen once. The specimen comprised peripheral blood, sampled before any cancer treatment. The receptors stem from a female donor over 55 with stage I lung adenocarcinoma. Each CDR3 is given with its conserved first and last residue. Each record gives: CDR3 protein, CDR3 DNA, V gene, J gene, clone size, D gene. The D gene is left open where the match is weak. The size of a clone is reported for some rows only, either as once, few or many, or as a class for expanded clones.

CASSPTQGSRLNEQFF	TGTGCCAGCAGCCCCACTCAGGGATCCAGACTCAATGAGCAGTTCTTC	TRBV5-4	TRBJ2-1	NA	NA
CASSQGTYNEQFF	TGTGCCAGCAGCCAAGGTACCTACAATGAGCAGTTCTTC	TRBV4-2	TRBJ2-1	NA	NA
CASMIGGNEKLFF	TGTGCCAGCATGATCGGGGGTAATGAAAAACTGTTTTTT	TRBV2	TRBJ1-4	NA	NA
CASSLPPGGNEQFF	TGTGCCAGCAGCTTACCCCCAGGAGGGAATGAGCAGTTCTTC	TRBV7-6	TRBJ2-1	NA	NA
CAWRLASTDTQYF	TGTGCCTGGAGACTAGCTAGCACAGATACGCAGTATTTT	TRBV30	TRBJ2-3	NA	NA
CASSSTTSRSYEQYF	TGTGCCAGCAGTTCAACAACTAGCCGCTCCTACGAGCAGTACTTC	TRBV28	TRBJ2-7	NA	NA
CASSLFLADTQYF	TGTGCCAGTAGTCTGTTCCTTGCAGATACGCAGTATTTT	TRBV19	TRBJ2-3	NA	NA
CASSQGLSEQFF	TGTGCCAGCAGCCAAGGGCTTAGTGAGCAGTTCTTC	TRBV7-3	TRBJ2-1	NA	NA
CASRRDTLTDTQYF	TGTGCCAGTCGGCGTGACACGTTAACAGATACGCAGTATTTT	TRBV6-5	TRBJ2-3	once	NA
CASSFVAMNTEAFF	TGTGCCAGCAGCTTCGTGGCCATGAACACTGAAGCTTTCTTT	TRBV11-2	TRBJ1-1	NA	NA
CASSWGLGAGELFF	TGTGCCAGCAGCTGGGGACTAGGAGCCGGGGAGCTGTTTTTT	TRBV7-9	TRBJ2-2	NA	TRBD2
CASTYWAGDNEQFF	TGTGCCAGCACCTACTGGGCGGGGGACAATGAGCAGTTCTTC	TRBV6-4	TRBJ2-1	NA	TRBD2
CAWTGGKQETQYF	TGTGCCTGGACAGGGGGCAAACAAGAGACCCAGTACTTC	TRBV30	TRBJ2-5	NA	TRBD1
CAISDEDRGPGNTIYF	TGTGCCATCAGTGATGAAGACAGGGGGCCTGGAAACACCATATATTTT	TRBV10-3	TRBJ1-3	NA	TRBD1
CASIGISRTRYEQYF	TGTGCCAGCATAGGTATCTCGCGGACCCGCTACGAGCAGTACTTC	TRBV28	TRBJ2-7	NA	NA
CASSGQREFGTGANVLTF	TGTGCCAGCAGCGGGCAGCGGGAGTTCGGAACTGGGGCCAACGTCCTGACTTTC	TRBV9	TRBJ2-6	NA	TRBD2